The 2 T cell receptor beta chains given below trace back to one sample, sequenced in a study of blood T cell repertoires in COVID-19. Clones were read by immunoSEQ multiplex PCR, and TCRdb kept only the in-frame ones, dropping some. The data hold 100,000 to 150,000 clones, with less than 85% observed a single time. Material for sequencing was peripheral blood. Every receptor here comes from a man between 50 and 59 years old with acute or convalescent COVID-19.

The rearrangement joins TRBV27 to TRBJ1-1; D ambiguous. Deletions cut 5 bases from V and 3 bases from J, with 19 bases between. This CDR3 has 16 amino acids. Germline V CDR1 and CDR2: MNHEY, SMNVEV (reference sequence). The CDR3 sequence: CASSRRLGRRDTEAFF. CDR3 bases: TGTGCCAGCAGTCGTCGACTAGGGAGGAGGGACACTGAAGCTTTCTTT.

This chain connects TRBV18 to TRBJ1-3; weak D call: TRBD1 (6 bases). This CDR3 comprises 15 residues. Germline lookup yields CDR1 KGHSH and CDR2 LQKENI. Between the trimmed V and J ends, which lost 3 bases and 4 bases, there was a span of 13 bases. The CDR3: CASSPRGLRGNTIYF. As DNA, the CDR3 is TGTGCCAGCTCACCCAGGGGCCTGAGAGGAAACACCATATATTTT.